The clone carrying this T cell receptor (beta chain) turned up a few times. The antigen remains undetermined. Lactation, pregnancy, other autoimmune disease or uncontrolled infection excluded patients. Amplification targeted TCR beta CDR3 regions from RNA transcripts. HTBI primers drove first-round RT-PCR of the TCR CDR3. MiXCR, run by TCRdb on the multiplex PCR reads, gives a single entry per CDR3 protein. The data show more than 500,000 distinct CDR3 sequences, about 45% seen once. These data originate in a study of T cells in Graves' hyperthyroidism and ophthalmopathy. General study results and limits: Model output signaled ophthalmopathy a median around 6.9 months ahead of onset. A model of 13 V-J features distinguished ophthalmopathy from stable hyperthyroidism. In blood, most of the thyroid clonotypes expanded above 0.001 were also present.

This CDR3 has 17 amino acids. CDR1 is SGDLS, CDR2 YYNGEE, per germline. V shed 7 bases, J shed 4 bases, and the junction held 20 bases outside the gene matches. The rearrangement links TRBV9 to TRBJ2-7; 7 bases map to TRBD2. This TCR came from an adult woman with Graves' disease, either hyperthyroidism or ophthalmopathy (not recorded which). The sequenced sample was peripheral blood or thyroid tissue (not recorded which). The CDR3 is CASWRETLRQEFYEQYF. The CDR3, as DNA: TGTGCCAGCTGGCGGGAGACACTTAGACAAGAATTTTACGAGCAGTACTTC.